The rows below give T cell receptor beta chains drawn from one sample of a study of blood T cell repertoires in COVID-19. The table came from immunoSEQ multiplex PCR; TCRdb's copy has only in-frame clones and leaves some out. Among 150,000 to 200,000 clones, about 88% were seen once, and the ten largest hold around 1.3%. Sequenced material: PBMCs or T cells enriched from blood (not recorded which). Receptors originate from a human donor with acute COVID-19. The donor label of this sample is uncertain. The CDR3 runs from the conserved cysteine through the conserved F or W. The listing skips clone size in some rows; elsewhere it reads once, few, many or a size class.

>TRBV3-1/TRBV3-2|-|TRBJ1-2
CASTRQGHPDYTF
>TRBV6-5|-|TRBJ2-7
CASSWGDASYEQYF
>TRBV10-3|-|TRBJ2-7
CAIRGGQGDKEQYF
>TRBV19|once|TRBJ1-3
CASSSDGNTIYF
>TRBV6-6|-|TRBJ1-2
CASSQGGQGAGGYTF
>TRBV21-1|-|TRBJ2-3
CASAKGGGDTQYF
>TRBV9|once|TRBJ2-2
CASSGAPGELFF
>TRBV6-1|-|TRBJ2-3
CASSEYRGSGTQYF
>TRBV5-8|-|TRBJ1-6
CASIPLAGQLNSPLHF
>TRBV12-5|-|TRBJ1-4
CASSQGATNEKLFF
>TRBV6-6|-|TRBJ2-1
CASSYHIGLREQFF
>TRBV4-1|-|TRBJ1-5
CASSQGGVGQPQHF
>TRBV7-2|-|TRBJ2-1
CASSPRSDRVSEQFF
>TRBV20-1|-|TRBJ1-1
CSASEGDMNTEAFF
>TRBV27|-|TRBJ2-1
CASSLGTSGGEEQFF
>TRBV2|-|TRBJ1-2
CAPSLDITNYGYTF